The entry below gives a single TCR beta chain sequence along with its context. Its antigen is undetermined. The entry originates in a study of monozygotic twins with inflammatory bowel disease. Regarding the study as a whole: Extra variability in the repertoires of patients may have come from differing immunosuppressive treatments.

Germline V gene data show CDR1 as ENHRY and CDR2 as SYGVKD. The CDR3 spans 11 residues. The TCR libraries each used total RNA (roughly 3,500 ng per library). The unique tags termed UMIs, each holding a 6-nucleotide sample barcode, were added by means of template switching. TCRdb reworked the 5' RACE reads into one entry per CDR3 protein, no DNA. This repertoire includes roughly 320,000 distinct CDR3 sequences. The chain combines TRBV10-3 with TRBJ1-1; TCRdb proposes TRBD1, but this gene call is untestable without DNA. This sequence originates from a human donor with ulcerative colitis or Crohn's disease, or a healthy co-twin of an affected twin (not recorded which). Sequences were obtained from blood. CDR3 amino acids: CAVRQGGEAFF.